A selection of T cell receptor beta chains follows, all from one sample in a study of shared clonotypes between healthy human individuals. Here immunoSEQ multiplex PCR was the method, and the copy in TCRdb shows in-frame clones only, minus some. The repertoire holds over a million clones, with 75% to 85% as singletons. Sequencing used memory CD4+ T cells from PBMCs. The receptors were sampled from a man in his late teens or twenties in good health. Some clones in this sample may be carry-over from other donors' samples. Both conserved end residues are part of each CDR3. The order of the fields is V gene, J gene, clone size, CDR3 length, D gene, CDR3 protein, CDR3 DNA. D genes are given only for firm matches. Not every row has a clone size; where given, it reads once, few, many or a size class.

V: TRBV28; J: TRBJ2-7; size: -; length: 15; D: -; CDR3: CASRPFGTGSYEQYF; DNA: TGTGCCAGCAGGCCTTTCGGGACTGGATCCTACGAGCAGTACTTC
V: TRBV29-1; J: TRBJ1-1; size: few; length: 14; D: TRBD1; CDR3: CSVAGQGGGTEAFF; DNA: TGCAGCGTTGCTGGACAGGGGGGTGGCACTGAAGCTTTCTTT
V: TRBV28; J: TRBJ1-5; size: -; length: 14; D: -; CDR3: CASSSEGLLSPQHF; DNA: TGTGCCAGCAGTTCTGAGGGACTTCTTTCGCCCCAGCATTTT
V: TRBV19; J: TRBJ1-5; size: -; length: 15; D: -; CDR3: CATRDGGGETQPQHF; DNA: TGTGCCACTCGAGACGGTGGGGGAGAAACACAGCCCCAGCATTTT
V: TRBV30; J: TRBJ1-1; size: -; length: 14; D: -; CDR3: CAWSVGSGGTEAFF; DNA: TGTGCCTGGAGTGTAGGCAGTGGGGGCACTGAAGCTTTCTTT
V: TRBV9; J: TRBJ2-3; size: -; length: 17; D: TRBD2; CDR3: CASSVELAGSRGHTQYF; DNA: TGTGCCAGCAGCGTAGAACTAGCGGGATCCCGGGGTCATACGCAGTATTTT
V: TRBV7-9; J: TRBJ2-5; size: once; length: 17; D: TRBD2; CDR3: CASSFQGEREEEETQYF; DNA: TGTGCCAGCAGCTTCCAGGGGGAGCGGGAGGAAGAAGAGACCCAGTACTTC
V: TRBV19; J: TRBJ1-1; size: -; length: 14; D: -; CDR3: CASSIRGQGTEAFF; DNA: TGTGCCAGTAGTATCCGGGGGCAGGGCACTGAAGCTTTCTTT
V: TRBV5-1; J: TRBJ2-2; size: once; length: 15; D: -; CDR3: CASSLLRVGTGELFF; DNA: TGCGCCAGCAGCTTGCTCCGGGTGGGCACCGGGGAGCTGTTTTTT
V: TRBV4-3; J: TRBJ1-1; size: -; length: 15; D: -; CDR3: CASSLQGGGGTEAFF; DNA: TGCGCCAGCAGCCTCCAGGGTGGCGGGGGCACTGAAGCTTTCTTT
V: TRBV6-1; J: TRBJ1-1; size: -; length: 13; D: -; CDR3: CASSPALNTEAFF; DNA: TGTGCCAGCAGTCCGGCGTTGAACACTGAAGCTTTCTTT
V: TRBV7-2; J: TRBJ1-4; size: -; length: 12; D: -; CDR3: CASSLVGEKLFF; DNA: TGTGCCAGCAGCTTAGTCGGGGAGAAACTGTTTTTT
V: TRBV7-9; J: TRBJ2-2; size: -; length: 17; D: TRBD1; CDR3: CASSRRLRGLEGGELFF; DNA: TGTGCCAGCAGCCGACGTTTAAGGGGGCTGGAAGGCGGGGAGCTGTTTTTT
V: TRBV6-4; J: TRBJ1-1; size: -; length: 11; D: -; CDR3: CASSDRGLAFF; DNA: TGTGCCAGCAGTGATCGGGGGCTAGCTTTCTTT
V: TRBV18; J: TRBJ1-1; size: -; length: 13; D: -; CDR3: CASSPQGLTEAFF; DNA: TGTGCCAGCTCACCTCAGGGCCTCACTGAAGCTTTCTTT
V: TRBV5-4; J: TRBJ1-1; size: -; length: 13; D: TRBD1; CDR3: CASSFAGGTEAFF; DNA: TGTGCCAGCAGCTTTGCAGGGGGCACTGAAGCTTTCTTT
V: TRBV10-3; J: TRBJ1-4; size: -; length: 16; D: -; CDR3: CAISGRQGAQSEKLFF; DNA: TGTGCCATCAGTGGACGCCAAGGGGCTCAGAGTGAAAAACTGTTTTTT
V: TRBV6-1; J: TRBJ2-7; size: -; length: 16; D: -; CDR3: CASREGGGTDGYEQYF; DNA: TGTGCCAGCCGAGAAGGGGGGGGGACGGACGGTTACGAGCAGTACTTC
V: TRBV5-6; J: TRBJ2-7; size: -; length: 15; D: -; CDR3: CASSKSFQGGYEQYF; DNA: TGTGCCAGCAGCAAATCTTTCCAGGGAGGTTACGAGCAGTACTTC
V: TRBV5-6; J: TRBJ1-1; size: -; length: 13; D: -; CDR3: CASSSDLNTEAFF; DNA: TGTGCCAGCAGCTCGGACTTGAACACTGAAGCTTTCTTT
V: TRBV28; J: TRBJ2-3; size: -; length: 13; D: -; CDR3: CASSGGATDTQYF; DNA: TGTGCCAGCAGTGGGGGGGCGACAGATACGCAGTATTTT
V: TRBV10-3; J: TRBJ2-5; size: -; length: 13; D: -; CDR3: CAIRGTAQETQYF; DNA: TGTGCCATCAGAGGGACGGCACAAGAGACCCAGTACTTC
V: TRBV4-2; J: TRBJ2-2; size: -; length: 16; D: -; CDR3: CASSQGFRNSAGELFF; DNA: TGTGCCAGCAGCCAAGGGTTCCGAAACTCGGCCGGGGAGCTGTTTTTT
V: TRBV7-9; J: TRBJ1-1; size: few; length: 15; D: -; CDR3: CASTSVERSNTEAFF; DNA: TGTGCCAGCACCTCCGTAGAGAGGTCGAACACTGAAGCTTTCTTT
V: TRBV5-5; J: TRBJ2-7; size: -; length: 13; D: -; CDR3: CASSSGVQGEQYF; DNA: TGTGCCAGCAGTTCGGGAGTGCAAGGCGAGCAGTACTTC
V: TRBV6-5; J: TRBJ1-1; size: few; length: 12; D: -; CDR3: CASSSTGTEAFF; DNA: TGTGCCAGCAGTTCGACAGGAACTGAAGCTTTCTTT
V: TRBV27; J: TRBJ1-2; size: -; length: 13; D: -; CDR3: CASSLKGWDGYTF; DNA: TGTGCCAGCAGTTTAAAGGGATGGGATGGCTACACCTTC
V: TRBV4-1; J: TRBJ2-7; size: -; length: 14; D: TRBD2; CDR3: CASSQTSGTYEQYF; DNA: TGCGCCAGCAGCCAAACTAGCGGGACCTACGAGCAGTACTTC
V: TRBV14; J: TRBJ1-1; size: -; length: 13; D: TRBD1; CDR3: CASSRQGNTEAFF; DNA: TGTGCCAGCAGCCGACAGGGAAACACTGAAGCTTTCTTT
V: TRBV11-2; J: TRBJ2-2; size: -; length: 19; D: TRBD2; CDR3: CASSPRGAGGPANTGELFF; DNA: TGTGCCAGCAGCCCCAGGGGGGCGGGAGGGCCAGCGAACACCGGGGAGCTGTTTTTT
V: TRBV4-3; J: TRBJ2-3; size: -; length: 14; D: -; CDR3: CASSQRGGTDTQYF; DNA: TGCGCCAGCAGCCAGAGGGGGGGCACAGATACGCAGTATTTT
V: TRBV7-8; J: TRBJ2-3; size: -; length: 11; D: -; CDR3: CASSPLDTQYF; DNA: TGTGCCAGCAGCCCCCTGGATACGCAGTATTTT
V: TRBV9; J: TRBJ2-3; size: few; length: 17; D: TRBD1; CDR3: CASSVAPPGGGADTQYF; DNA: TGTGCCAGCAGCGTAGCCCCCCCAGGGGGCGGCGCAGATACGCAGTATTTT
V: TRBV18; J: TRBJ2-1; size: once; length: 13; D: -; CDR3: CASSPRLADEQFF; DNA: TGTGCCAGCTCACCACGCCTAGCCGATGAGCAGTTCTTC
V: TRBV27; J: TRBJ1-2; size: -; length: 11; D: TRBD1; CDR3: CASSSTGVATF; DNA: TGTGCCAGCAGTTCCACAGGGGTTGCCACCTTC
V: TRBV13; J: TRBJ2-3; size: -; length: 15; D: -; CDR3: CASSLGGGSSDTQYF; DNA: TGTGCCAGCAGCTTAGGTGGGGGTAGTTCAGATACGCAGTATTTT
V: TRBV29-1; J: TRBJ2-4; size: -; length: 15; D: -; CDR3: CSVDVQGLAKNIQYF; DNA: TGCAGCGTTGATGTTCAGGGGTTAGCCAAAAACATTCAGTACTTC
V: TRBV9; J: TRBJ1-3; size: few; length: 14; D: -; CDR3: CASSVTHSGNTIYF; DNA: TGTGCCAGCAGCGTAACACACTCTGGAAACACCATATATTTT
V: TRBV13; J: TRBJ2-3; size: -; length: 15; D: -; CDR3: CASSRTFRDTDTQYF; DNA: TGTGCCAGCAGCCGTACTTTTAGGGACACAGATACGCAGTATTTT
V: TRBV5-1; J: TRBJ2-7; size: -; length: 14; D: -; CDR3: CASSLGQPSYEQYF; DNA: TGCGCCAGCAGCTTGGGGCAGCCGTCCTACGAGCAGTACTTC
V: TRBV7-8; J: TRBJ1-5; size: -; length: 13; D: -; CDR3: CASSQDRDQPQHF; DNA: TGTGCCAGCAGCCAAGACAGAGATCAGCCCCAGCATTTT
V: TRBV6-5; J: TRBJ2-7; size: -; length: 16; D: TRBD2; CDR3: CASSSASGRGRYEQYF; DNA: TGTGCCAGCAGTTCGGCTAGCGGGAGAGGAAGGTACGAGCAGTACTTC
V: TRBV30; J: TRBJ1-5; size: -; length: 12; D: -; CDR3: CAWSLGAQPQHF; DNA: TGTGCCTGGAGTCTGGGGGCTCAGCCCCAGCATTTT
V: TRBV25-1; J: TRBJ2-1; size: -; length: 16; D: TRBD2; CDR3: CASSEVSSGRRNEQFF; DNA: TGTGCCAGCAGTGAAGTGTCTAGCGGGAGGAGGAATGAGCAGTTCTTC
V: TRBV5-4; J: TRBJ1-1; size: -; length: 16; D: -; CDR3: CASSPGGGGRDTEAFF; DNA: TGTGCCAGCAGCCCCGGAGGTGGGGGAAGGGACACTGAAGCTTTCTTT
V: TRBV7-2; J: TRBJ1-5; size: -; length: 14; D: -; CDR3: CASSLWQGSQPQHF; DNA: TGTGCCAGCAGCTTATGGCAGGGGAGTCAGCCCCAGCATTTT
V: TRBV7-2; J: TRBJ2-7; size: -; length: 15; D: TRBD1; CDR3: CASSRTTGPSYEQYF; DNA: TGTGCCAGCAGCCGGACGACAGGGCCCTCCTACGAGCAGTACTTC
V: TRBV10-3; J: TRBJ1-2; size: -; length: 13; D: TRBD1; CDR3: CAIRRDRVYGYTF; DNA: TGTGCCATCAGGAGGGACAGGGTCTACGGCTACACCTTC
V: TRBV7-9; J: TRBJ1-4; size: -; length: 14; D: TRBD1; CDR3: CASSLRQGSEKLFF; DNA: TGTGCCAGCAGCTTAAGACAGGGAAGTGAAAAACTGTTTTTT
V: TRBV29-1; J: TRBJ1-4; size: many; length: 14; D: -; CDR3: CSVEAVGGVEKLFF; DNA: TGCAGCGTTGAAGCGGTGGGGGGCGTTGAAAAACTGTTTTTT
V: TRBV30; J: TRBJ1-5; size: -; length: 14; D: -; CDR3: CAWSVPGGNQPQHF; DNA: TGTGCCTGGAGTGTCCCTGGTGGCAATCAGCCCCAGCATTTT
V: TRBV7-9; J: TRBJ2-5; size: -; length: 17; D: TRBD2; CDR3: CASSLGLAGDLQETQYF; DNA: TGTGCCAGCAGCTTAGGTCTAGCGGGAGACCTCCAAGAGACCCAGTACTTC
V: TRBV28; J: TRBJ2-7; size: -; length: 12; D: TRBD1; CDR3: CASGTGRYEQYF; DNA: TGTGCCAGTGGGACAGGGCGCTACGAGCAGTACTTC